The sample holds many counts of the clone carrying this T cell receptor (beta chain). Its target is unknown. This entry comes from a study of regulatory T cells in long-lasting Graves disease. Study-wide findings and caveats: Lower TCR diversity was seen in persistent Graves' patients than in newly diagnosed ones. Relative to new patients (roughly 980), persistent patients exhibited greater sharing of public clonotypes (about 2,700).

Assembly of TCR beta libraries relied on iRepertoire HTBI primers together with Arm-PCR of CDR3 regions. One entry per CDR3 protein, called by TCRdb with MiXCR from the multiplex PCR reads. The sample holds some 490,000 distinct CDR3 sequences; around 13% are singletons and the top ten take around 9.3%. CDR1 GTSNPN and CDR2 SVGIG come from the germline V gene (reference sequence). The V gene lost 2 bases and the J gene lost 11 bases, with 9 bases spanning the gap. The CDR3 extends over 11 amino acids. As to time point: newly diagnosed GD, antithyroid drugs for less than 3 months. RNA isolated from PBMCs was used to make the TCR library. Patients were from an endocrinology department in Xi'an, China. These data were also filed under a second study, of T cells in Graves' hyperthyroidism and ophthalmopathy. This second report adds: The study used the HTBI primer set for a first-round RT-PCR of the TCR CDR3.

The starting material was peripheral blood mononuclear cells (PBMCs), obtained at new diagnosis, from a patient treated with antithyroid drugs. The receptor's source is a woman aged 30 to 39 with Graves disease. The gene calls are TRBV30 and TRBJ1-4; no clear D gene. The CDR3 bases are TGTGCCTGGAGTCCCGGGTATAAACTGTTTTTT. Translated, it gives CAWSPGYKLFF.